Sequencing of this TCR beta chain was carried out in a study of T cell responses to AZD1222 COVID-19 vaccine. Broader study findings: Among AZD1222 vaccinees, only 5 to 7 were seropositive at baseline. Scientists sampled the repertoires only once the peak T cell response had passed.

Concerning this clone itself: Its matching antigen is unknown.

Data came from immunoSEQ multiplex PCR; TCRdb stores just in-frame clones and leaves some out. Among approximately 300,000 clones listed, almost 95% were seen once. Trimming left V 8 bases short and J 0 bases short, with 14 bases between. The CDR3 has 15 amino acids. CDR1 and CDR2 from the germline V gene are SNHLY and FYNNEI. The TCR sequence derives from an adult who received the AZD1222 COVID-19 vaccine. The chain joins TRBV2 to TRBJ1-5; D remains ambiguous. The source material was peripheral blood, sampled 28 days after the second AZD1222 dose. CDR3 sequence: CASGQESYSNQPQHF. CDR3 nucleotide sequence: TGTGCCAGCGGTCAGGAATCCTATAGCAATCAGCCCCAGCATTTT.